This T cell receptor (beta chain) was identified in a study of cytomegalovirus exposure and HLA in healthy donors. This CDR3 spans 12 amino acids. Germline assignment: CDR1 SQVTM and CDR2 ANQGSEA. Trimming cost V 6 bases and J 4 bases; bases outside gene matches: 3. Study observations and caveats: Rarity held for most TCR sequences, but there were some public TCRs that occurred in many donors.

About this clone: What it recognizes is unknown.

PCR amplification relied on 60 Vbeta primers (plus 13 Jbeta primers). Generated by immunoSEQ multiplex PCR, the TCRdb table keeps only in-frame clones and is missing some. The sample includes approximately 79,000 clones, 60% to 85% of them seen just once. Material: PBMCs. The origin of this receptor is a boy younger than 18 in good health and CMV-seronegative. The rearrangement joins TRBV29-1 to TRBJ1-2; 9 nucleotides align to TRBD1. The CDR3 protein is CSVDRGFYGYTF. In nucleotides, the CDR3 is TGCAGCGTGGACAGGGGATTCTATGGCTACACCTTC.